A selection of T cell receptor beta chains follows, all from one sample in a study of T cells in Graves' hyperthyroidism and ophthalmopathy. MiXCR, run by TCRdb on the multiplex PCR reads, gives a single entry per CDR3 protein. The sample lists 350,000 or so distinct CDR3 sequences, about a sixth seen once, with approximately 35% in the top ten. Source material: blood. Source of these receptors: a woman aged 25 to 39 with Graves' hyperthyroidism that later progressed to Graves' ophthalmopathy. The CDR3 runs from the conserved cysteine through the conserved F or W. D genes are given only for firm matches. Not all rows give a size; the values are once, few, many and, for expanded clones, a class.

CDR3aa,CDR3nt,j_gene,v_gene,abundance,d_gene
CATLRGTTLYEQYF,TGTGCCACCCTACGTGGGACTACCCTCTACGAGCAGTACTTC,TRBJ2-7,TRBV28,many,TRBD2
CASSSPMNTEAFF,TGTGCCAGCAGCTCCCCAATGAACACTGAAGCTTTCTTT,TRBJ1-1,TRBV5-6,few,NA
CARSLEQGWTDTQYF,TGCGCCCGCAGCTTGGAGCAGGGGTGGACAGATACGCAGTATTTT,TRBJ2-3,TRBV5-1,many,NA
CASSHGLAATYEQYF,TGTGCCAGCAGTCACGGACTAGCGGCGACCTACGAGCAGTACTTC,TRBJ2-7,TRBV6-2/TRBV6-3,few,TRBD2
CASSQDRASVKQFF,TGCGCCAGCAGCCAAGATCGCGCGTCAGTGAAACAGTTCTTC,TRBJ2-1,TRBV4-1,NA,NA
CASSQVQDRLSTPLHF,TGTGCCAGCAGCCAAGTCCAGGACAGGCTTAGTACACCCCTCCACTTT,TRBJ1-6,TRBV4-2,NA,TRBD1
CASSLDLSATLSPLHF,TGTGCCAGCAGCTTAGATCTTTCAGCCACTTTGTCACCCCTCCACTTT,TRBJ1-6,TRBV11-2,many,NA
CATSRVVMGGAGYNEQFF,TGTGCCACCAGCAGAGTGGTTATGGGGGGCGCAGGTTACAATGAGCAGTTCTTC,TRBJ2-1,TRBV15,NA,NA
CASSPGTGNSPLHF,TGTGCCAGCAGTCCCGGGACAGGGAATTCACCCCTCCACTTT,TRBJ1-6,TRBV12-3/TRBV12-4,many,TRBD1
CASSVFDNRGPYSADTQYF,TGTGCCAGCAGCGTATTCGATAACAGGGGGCCTTATTCTGCAGATACGCAGTATTTT,TRBJ2-3,TRBV9,NA,TRBD1
CATRLAVHEQYF,TGTGCCACCAGACTAGCGGTGCATGAGCAGTACTTC,TRBJ2-7,TRBV6-2/TRBV6-3,once,TRBD2
CAISVSERNEQFF,TGTGCCATCAGTGTAAGCGAGAGAAATGAGCAGTTCTTC,TRBJ2-1,TRBV10-3,NA,NA
CSALQAISVDNEQFF,TGCAGTGCTTTACAGGCAATTTCAGTCGACAATGAGCAGTTCTTC,TRBJ2-1,TRBV20-1,many,NA
CSARKREGFYNEQFF,TGCAGTGCTAGGAAGCGGGAGGGGTTCTACAATGAGCAGTTCTTC,TRBJ2-1,TRBV20-1,many,TRBD2
CASSVATSNNEQFF,TGTGCCAGCAGCGTAGCTACGTCGAACAATGAGCAGTTCTTC,TRBJ2-1,TRBV9,few,NA
CASSRGHRDLGYTEAFF,TGCGCCAGCAGCCGGGGACATCGGGACTTGGGGTACACTGAAGCTTTCTTT,TRBJ1-1,TRBV4-1,NA,NA
CASSKGAGLSSYNEQFF,TGTGCCAGCAGTAAAGGAGCGGGATTGAGCTCCTACAATGAGCAGTTCTTC,TRBJ2-1,TRBV6-1,many,TRBD2
CASSLTKPGGTEAFF,TGCGCCAGCAGCTTGACCAAACCGGGGGGAACTGAAGCTTTCTTT,TRBJ1-1,TRBV5-1,NA,NA
CASSLEAGGGDIQYF,TGCGCCAGCAGCTTGGAGGCGGGAGGAGGCGACATTCAGTACTTC,TRBJ2-4,TRBV5-1,NA,TRBD2
CSGMGRRADEQYF,TGCAGCGGGATGGGGAGACGCGCGGACGAGCAGTACTTC,TRBJ2-7,TRBV29-1,once,NA
CASSVGGGNEQYF,TGTGCCAGCAGCGTTGGAGGGGGGAACGAGCAGTACTTC,TRBJ2-7,TRBV9,many,NA
CASSYWGTGLTTPLHF,TGTGCCAGCAGTTACTGGGGGACAGGGCTTACTACACCCCTCCACTTT,TRBJ1-6,TRBV6-5,NA,TRBD1